The sequence of this TCR beta chain was determined in a study of PD-1 blockade in classical Hodgkin lymphoma. Study-wide background: The patients were dosed with nivolumab 3 mg/kg, infused intravenously every 2 weeks. Regarding the study as a whole: CD4+ TCR diversity climbed significantly by C4D1, unlike CD8+ TCR diversity.

V shed 4 bases and J shed 7 bases, with 17 bases lying between them. The CDR3 spans 15 residues. CDR1 and CDR2 from the germline V gene are SGHAT and FQNNGV. This table comes from immunoSEQ multiplex PCR, and its TCRdb copy is limited to in-frame clones, with some not included. Found here are about 9,700 clones, approximately 81% of them singletons; the top ten hold under 5.5%. With respect to this clone: No antigen is known for it.

Time point described: cycle 4 day 1 (C4D1), after 6 weeks of nivolumab. Patients all relapsed after autologous stem cell transplantation, and there was variation in brentuximab vedotin exposure. Starting with thawed PBMCs, CD4+ T cells were purified by magnetic negative selection. Responses achieved at best were complete response, partial response or progressive disease. The sequence derives from a human donor with classical Hodgkin lymphoma. This specimen consisted of CD4+ T cells from blood, obtained before the fourth cycle of nivolumab. The J gene is TRBJ2-1, the V gene TRBV11-2, with D perhaps assigned TRBD1 or TRBD2 (5 bases each). The CDR3 spells CASSSLPGRKNEQFF. In DNA, the CDR3 is TGTGCCAGCAGCTCCCTTCCGGGGCGCAAGAATGAGCAGTTCTTC. Filled out from reference TRBV11-2 and TRBJ2-1, the complete variable domain reads EAGVAQSPRYKIIEKRQSVAFWCNPISGHATLYWYQQILGQGPKLLIQFQNNGVVDDSQLPKDRFSAERLKGVDSTLKIQPAKLEDSAVYLCASSSLPGRKNEQFFGPGTRLTVL.